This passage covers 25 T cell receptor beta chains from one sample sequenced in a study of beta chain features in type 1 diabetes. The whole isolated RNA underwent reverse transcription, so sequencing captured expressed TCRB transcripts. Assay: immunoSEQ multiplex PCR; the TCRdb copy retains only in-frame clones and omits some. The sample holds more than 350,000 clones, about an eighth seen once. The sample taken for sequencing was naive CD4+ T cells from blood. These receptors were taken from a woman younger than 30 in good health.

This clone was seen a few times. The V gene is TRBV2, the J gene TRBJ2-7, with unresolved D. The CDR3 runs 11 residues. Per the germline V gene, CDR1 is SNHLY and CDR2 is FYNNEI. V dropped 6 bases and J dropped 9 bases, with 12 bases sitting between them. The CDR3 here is CASRQTAAQYV. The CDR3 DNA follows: TGTGCCAGCAGGCAAACCGCCGCGCAGTACGTC.

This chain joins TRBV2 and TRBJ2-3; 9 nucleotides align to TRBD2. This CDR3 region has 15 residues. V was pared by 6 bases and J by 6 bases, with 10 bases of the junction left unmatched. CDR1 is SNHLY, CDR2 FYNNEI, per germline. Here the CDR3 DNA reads TGTGCCAGCAGGCAGGGACTAGCCGCGCGGGATACGCAGTATTTT. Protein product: CASRQGLAARDTQYF.

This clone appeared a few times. Here the CDR3 reads CAWSDRDNQPQHF. The DNA of the CDR3 is TGTGCCTGGAGTGACAGGGACAATCAGCCCCAGCATTTT. This sequence joins TRBV30 and TRBJ1-5; the D gene is possibly TRBD1 (6 bases). The germline V gene has CDR1 GTSNPN and CDR2 SVGIG (reference sequence). CDR3 length: 13 residues. The V end lost 1 base, the J end lost 3 bases, and 7 bases lay between the germline ends.

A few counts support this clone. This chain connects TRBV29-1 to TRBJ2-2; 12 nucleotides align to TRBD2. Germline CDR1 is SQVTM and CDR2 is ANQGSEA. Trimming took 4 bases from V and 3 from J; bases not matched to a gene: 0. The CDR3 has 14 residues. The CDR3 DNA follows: TGCAGCGTTGCTAGCGGGGGGGACACCGGGGAGCTGTTTTTT. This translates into CSVASGGDTGELFF.

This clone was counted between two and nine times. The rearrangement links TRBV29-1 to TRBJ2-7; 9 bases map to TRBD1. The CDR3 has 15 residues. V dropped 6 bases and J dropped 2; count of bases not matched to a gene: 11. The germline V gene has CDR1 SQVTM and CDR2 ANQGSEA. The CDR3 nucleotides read TGCAGCGTCCAAGCGGACAGGGGTTTCCCCTACGAGCAGTACTTC. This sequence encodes CSVQADRGFPYEQYF.

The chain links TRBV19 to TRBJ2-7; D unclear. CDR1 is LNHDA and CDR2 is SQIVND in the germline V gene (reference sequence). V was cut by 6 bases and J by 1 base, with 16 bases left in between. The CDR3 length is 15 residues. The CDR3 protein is CASRPTHAGSYEQYV. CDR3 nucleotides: TGTGCCAGTAGACCAACACACGCCGGATCCTACGAGCAGTACGTC.

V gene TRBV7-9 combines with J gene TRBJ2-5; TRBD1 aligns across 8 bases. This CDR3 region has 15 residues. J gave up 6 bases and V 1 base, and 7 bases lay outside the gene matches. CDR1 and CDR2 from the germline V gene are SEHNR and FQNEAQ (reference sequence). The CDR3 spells CASSLEQGARKTQYF. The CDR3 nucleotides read TGTGCCAGCAGCTTAGAGCAGGGGGCGCGGAAGACCCAGTACTTC.

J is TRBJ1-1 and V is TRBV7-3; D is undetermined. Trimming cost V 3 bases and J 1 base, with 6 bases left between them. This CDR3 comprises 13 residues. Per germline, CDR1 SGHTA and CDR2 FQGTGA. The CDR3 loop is CASSFDKNTEAFF. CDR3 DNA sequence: TGTGCCAGCAGCTTCGATAAGAACACTGAAGCTTTCTTT.

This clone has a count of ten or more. The CDR3 spells CASSQGIRRSNIQYF. CDR3 coding DNA: TGTGCCAGCAGCCAAGGGATAAGACGTTCAAACATTCAGTACTTC. The chain has TRBV14 and TRBJ2-4; D ambiguous. The CDR3 sequence is 15 residues long. Germline-derived CDR1 and CDR2 are SGHDN and FVKESK. V was shortened by 1 base and J by 6 bases, with 13 bases between the two germline ends.

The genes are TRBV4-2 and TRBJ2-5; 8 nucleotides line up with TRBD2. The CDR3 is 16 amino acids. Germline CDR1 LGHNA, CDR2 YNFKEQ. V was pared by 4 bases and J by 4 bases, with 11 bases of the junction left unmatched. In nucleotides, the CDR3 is TGTGCCAGCAGCCGCAAGCAGGGACTAGTCGTAGAGACCCAGTACTTC. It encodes CASSRKQGLVVETQYF.

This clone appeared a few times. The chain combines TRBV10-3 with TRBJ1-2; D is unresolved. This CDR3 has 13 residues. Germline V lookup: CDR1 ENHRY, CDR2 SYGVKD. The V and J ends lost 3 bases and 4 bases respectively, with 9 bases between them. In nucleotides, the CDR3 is TGTGCCATCAGTGACCGGCAGGCCTATGGCTACACCTTC. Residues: CAISDRQAYGYTF.

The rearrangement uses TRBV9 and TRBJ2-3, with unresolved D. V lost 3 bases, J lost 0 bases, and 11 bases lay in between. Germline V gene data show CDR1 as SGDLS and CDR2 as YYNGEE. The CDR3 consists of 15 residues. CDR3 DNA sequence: TGTGCCAGCAGCGCTACAGTGTCTAGCACAGATACGCAGTATTTT. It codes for CASSATVSSTDTQYF.

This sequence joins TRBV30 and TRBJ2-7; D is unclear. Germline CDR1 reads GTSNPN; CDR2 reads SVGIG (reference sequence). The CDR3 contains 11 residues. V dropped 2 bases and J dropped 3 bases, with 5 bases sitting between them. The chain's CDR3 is CAWSNLYEQYF. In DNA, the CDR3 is TGTGCCTGGAGTAACCTCTACGAGCAGTACTTC.

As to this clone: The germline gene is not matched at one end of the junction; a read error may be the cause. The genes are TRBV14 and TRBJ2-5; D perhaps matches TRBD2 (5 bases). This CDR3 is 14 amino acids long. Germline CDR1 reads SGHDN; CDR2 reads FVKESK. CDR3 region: CASSHLVSGVGMNF. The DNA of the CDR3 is TGTGCCAGCAGCCATTTAGTGTCCGGGGTCGGGATGAACTTC.

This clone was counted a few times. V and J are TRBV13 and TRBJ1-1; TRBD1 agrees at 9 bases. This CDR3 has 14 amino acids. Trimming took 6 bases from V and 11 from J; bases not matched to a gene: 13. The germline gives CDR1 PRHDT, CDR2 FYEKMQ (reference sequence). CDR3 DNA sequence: TGTGCCAGCAGAAAAGAGGGACAGGGATGGGATGCTTTCTTT. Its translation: CASRKEGQGWDAFF.

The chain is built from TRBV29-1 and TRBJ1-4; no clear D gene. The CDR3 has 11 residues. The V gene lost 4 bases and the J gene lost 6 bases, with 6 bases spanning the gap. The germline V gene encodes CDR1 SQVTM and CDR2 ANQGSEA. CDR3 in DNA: TGCAGCGTTGGCACATATGAAAAACTGTTTTTT. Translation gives CSVGTYEKLFF.

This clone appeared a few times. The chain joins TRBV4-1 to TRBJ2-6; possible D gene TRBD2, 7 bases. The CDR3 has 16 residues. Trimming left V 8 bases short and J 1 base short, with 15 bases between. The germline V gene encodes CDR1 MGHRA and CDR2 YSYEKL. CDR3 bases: TGCGCCAGCGGTCGGGGGGCCGCGTCTGGGGCCAACGTCCTGACTTTC. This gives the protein CASGRGAASGANVLTF.

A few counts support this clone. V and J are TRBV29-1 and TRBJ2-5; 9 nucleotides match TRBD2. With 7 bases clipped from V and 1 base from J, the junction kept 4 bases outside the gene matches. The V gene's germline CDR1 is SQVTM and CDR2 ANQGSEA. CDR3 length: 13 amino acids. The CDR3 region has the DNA TGCAGCGGGACTAGCGACCTCCAAGAGACCCAGTACTTC. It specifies CSGTSDLQETQYF.

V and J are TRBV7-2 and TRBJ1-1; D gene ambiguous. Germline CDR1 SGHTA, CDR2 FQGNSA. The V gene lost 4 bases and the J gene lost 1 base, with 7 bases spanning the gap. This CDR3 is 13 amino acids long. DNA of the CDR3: TGTGCCAGCAGCTCAGGACGGAACACTGAAGCTTTCTTT. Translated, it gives CASSSGRNTEAFF.

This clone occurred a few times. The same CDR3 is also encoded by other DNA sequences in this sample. The CDR3 sequence: CASSQVGGEQFF. The CDR3 DNA reads as TGCGCCAGCAGCCAAGTTGGCGGGGAGCAGTTCTTC. This rearrangement joins TRBV4-1 to TRBJ2-1; perhaps TRBD2 as D (5 bases). This CDR3 contains 12 residues. V was shortened by 1 base and J by 10 bases, with 8 bases between the two germline ends. Per the germline V gene, CDR1 is MGHRA and CDR2 is YSYEKL.

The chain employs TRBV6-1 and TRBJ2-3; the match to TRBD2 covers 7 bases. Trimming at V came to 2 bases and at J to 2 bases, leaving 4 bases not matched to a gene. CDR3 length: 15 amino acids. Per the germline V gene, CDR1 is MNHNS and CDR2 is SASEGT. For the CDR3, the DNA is TGTGCCAGCAGTGAATATCTAGCGGACACAGATACGCAGTATTTT. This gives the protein CASSEYLADTDTQYF.

The CDR3 loop is CASSQDFVAGGQPQHF. The CDR3 nucleotides are TGCGCCAGCAGCCAAGATTTTGTCGCGGGGGGGCAGCCCCAGCATTTT. V and J are TRBV4-1 and TRBJ1-5; TRBD1 might be the D (5 bases). V was cut by 0 bases and J by 7 bases, with 16 bases left in between. The CDR3 sequence is 16 residues long. Germline values: CDR1 MGHRA, CDR2 YSYEKL.

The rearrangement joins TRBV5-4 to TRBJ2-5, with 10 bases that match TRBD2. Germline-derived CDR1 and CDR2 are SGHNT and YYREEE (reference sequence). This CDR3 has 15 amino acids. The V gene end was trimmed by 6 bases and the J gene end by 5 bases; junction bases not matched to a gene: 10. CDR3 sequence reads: CASTPSGRPWETQYF. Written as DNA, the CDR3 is TGTGCCAGCACGCCTAGCGGGAGACCGTGGGAGACCCAGTACTTC.

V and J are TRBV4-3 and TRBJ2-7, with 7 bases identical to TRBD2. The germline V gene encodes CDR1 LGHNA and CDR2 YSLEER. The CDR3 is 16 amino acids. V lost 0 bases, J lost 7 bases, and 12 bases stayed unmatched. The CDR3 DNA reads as TGCGCCAGCAGCCAAGATTTGCGGGAGAATGTGAGGGAGCAGTACTTC. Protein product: CASSQDLRENVREQYF.

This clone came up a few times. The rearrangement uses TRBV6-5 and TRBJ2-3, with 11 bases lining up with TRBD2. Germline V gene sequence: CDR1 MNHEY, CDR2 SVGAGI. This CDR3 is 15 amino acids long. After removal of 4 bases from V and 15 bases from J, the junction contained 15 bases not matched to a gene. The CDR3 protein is CASSSRSGRAGRVYF. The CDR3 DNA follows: TGTGCCAGCAGTTCACGTAGCGGGAGGGCCGGTCGCGTTTATTTT.